The 15 T cell receptor beta chains below all came from one sample that was sequenced in a study of T cell repertoires in cytomegalovirus infection. One entry per CDR3 protein results from TCRdb running MiXCR on the reads. The sample records about 460,000 distinct CDR3 sequences, around 11% being singletons. Sequencing was done on a sample of PBMCs. The source of these receptors is a human donor in good health (CMV status not recorded). Some clones in this sample may be carry-over from other donors' samples.

Regarding this clonotype: Since a much larger clone is just one base distant, this may be a read error. The chain links TRBV6-1 to TRBJ2-1; 7 nucleotides align to TRBD1. With V trimmed by 3 bases and J by 6 bases, 11 bases remained unmatched. Germline-derived CDR1 and CDR2 are MNHNS and SASEGT. The CDR3 totals 16 residues. The CDR3 loop is CASSDLIGTVVNEQFF. In DNA, the CDR3 is TGTGCCAGCAGTGATCTGATAGGGACAGTCGTCAATGAGCAGTTCTTC.

Ten or more counts support this clonotype. The chain recombines TRBV28 with TRBJ1-4; D perhaps matches TRBD1 (5 bases). Trimming removed 3 bases at V and 2 bases at J, with 13 bases between. This CDR3 comprises 16 residues. Germline V gives CDR1 MDHEN, CDR2 SYDVKM. The CDR3 loop reads CASSFRGARTNEKLFF. The CDR3 region has the DNA TGTGCCAGCAGTTTCCGAGGGGCTCGTACTAATGAAAAACTGTTTTTT.

This clonotype has ten or more counts. The chain joins TRBV18 to TRBJ1-3; D gene uncertain. This CDR3 is built from 15 residues. The ends were cut back, 0 bases at V and 0 bases at J, with 6 bases in the middle. Germline-derived CDR1 and CDR2 are KGHSH and LQKENI. CDR3 DNA sequence: TGTGCCAGCTCACCACCCCCAGCCTCTGGAAACACCATATATTTT. It yields the protein CASSPPPASGNTIYF.

The chain combines TRBV19 with TRBJ2-3; TRBD2 matches at 7 bases. The germline V gene has CDR1 LNHDA and CDR2 SQIVND (reference sequence). The CDR3 totals 14 residues. The V gene end was trimmed by 7 bases and the J gene end by 1 base; junction bases not matched to a gene: 5. The CDR3 DNA sequence: TGTGCCAGTACCTCAACTAGCGGCACAGATACGCAGTATTTT. Protein: CASTSTSGTDTQYF.

This clonotype has ten or more counts. V is TRBV7-8 and J is TRBJ2-5; 7 nucleotides match TRBD2. The trim removed 1 base at V and 9 bases at J, leaving 17 bases unmatched. CDR1 SGHVS and CDR2 FQNEAQ come from the germline V gene. The CDR3 loop spans 17 amino acids. The chain's CDR3 is CASSLDGLAASSGPQYF. The CDR3 bases are TGTGCCAGCAGCTTAGACGGCCTAGCGGCCTCCTCTGGTCCCCAGTACTTC.

In its sample, this clonotype was seen many times. The chain couples TRBV19 to TRBJ2-1; D ambiguous. The V gene's germline CDR1 is LNHDA and CDR2 SQIVND (reference sequence). V lost 4 bases to trimming and J lost 6 bases, with 4 bases between them. The CDR3 loop spans 11 amino acids. CDR3 sequence: CASSTFNEQFF. In DNA form, the CDR3 reads TGTGCCAGTAGTACTTTCAATGAGCAGTTCTTC.

This clonotype has ten or more counts. The V gene is TRBV20-1, the J gene TRBJ2-2; possibly TRBD1 for D (6 bases). This CDR3 contains 14 residues. Trimming removed 0 bases from V and 7 bases from J, with 12 bases in between. Germline V gene sequence: CDR1 DFQATT, CDR2 SNEGSKA (reference sequence). CDR3 DNA: TGCAGTGCTAGAGATTTACAGGGTATCGGGGAGCTGTTTTTT. Protein: CSARDLQGIGELFF.

This clonotype was observed a handful of times. The V and J genes are TRBV6-1 and TRBJ2-7; D may be TRBD1 or TRBD2 (6 bases each). CDR1 and CDR2 (germline): MNHNS, SASEGT. The CDR3 covers 11 residues. DNA of the CDR3: TGTGCTGCCGGGGGCGTCTACGAGCAGTACTTC. Encoded protein: CAAGGVYEQYF.

The rearrangement links TRBV5-1 to TRBJ2-5; D uncertain. The CDR3 is 12 residues long. Germline CDR1 SGHRS, CDR2 YFSETQ. V gave up 4 bases and J gave up 4 bases, with 8 bases separating them. CDR3 protein: CASSMALETQYF. The CDR3 bases are TGCGCCAGCAGCATGGCGTTAGAGACCCAGTACTTC.

The rearrangement joins TRBV19 to TRBJ2-3; TRBD2 matches 14 bases. The V segment lost 6 bases and the J segment 7 bases; nucleotides outside the gene matches: 9. Germline V gene data show CDR1 as LNHDA and CDR2 as SQIVND (reference sequence). The CDR3 extends over 16 amino acids. CDR3 DNA sequence: TGTGCCAGTAGCGTAGGACTAGCGGGAGGTTCGAATACGCAGTATTTT. Amino acid sequence: CASSVGLAGGSNTQYF.

Regarding this clonotype: A much more abundant neighbour one base away suggests this may be a read error. A read error is likely, as this CDR3 ends without the conserved phenylalanine or tryptophan. The chain uses TRBV6-5 and TRBJ1-6, with TRBD1 identical over 11 bases. CDR3 length equals 16 residues. Germline V gives CDR1 MNHEY, CDR2 SVGAGI. J was trimmed by 9 bases and V by 5 bases; bases with no gene match: 9. In DNA, the CDR3 is TGTGCCAGCAGTGAACGAAGGGGACAGGGGGTTTCACCCCTCCACCTT. This encodes CASSERRGQGVSPLHL.

Comments on this clonotype: A read error may explain this, as a much larger clone is one base away. V gene TRBV5-4 combines with J gene TRBJ2-7; 8 positions agree with TRBD2. Germline-derived CDR1 and CDR2 are SGHNT and YYREEE (reference sequence). The CDR3 has 14 residues. CDR3 coding DNA: TGTGCCAGCAGCTCGGCGGGAGGTAACTACGGGCAGTACTTC. Its protein is CASSSAGGNYGQYF.

The J gene is TRBJ2-1, the V gene TRBV9; D remains ambiguous. Germline CDR1 is SGDLS and CDR2 is YYNGEE. The CDR3 length is 14 residues. Trimming took off 3 bases at V and 10 bases at J, with 17 bases between the two ends. This CDR3 is CASSESSSIAEQFF. Here the CDR3 DNA reads TGTGCCAGCAGCGAGAGCTCCTCTATTGCGGAGCAGTTCTTC.

This clonotype was seen ten or more times. The chain is built from TRBV29-1 and TRBJ1-1; D is unresolved. This CDR3 spans 13 amino acids. Trimming pared 1 base from V and 7 bases from J, leaving 13 bases between. CDR1 is SQVTM and CDR2 is ANQGSEA in the germline V gene. CDR3 sequence reads: CSVEAVIGYEAFF. The DNA of the CDR3 is TGCAGCGTTGAAGCCGTAATCGGATATGAAGCTTTCTTT.

This clonotype was recorded a few times. The rearrangement joins TRBV6-5 to TRBJ1-3; 7 bases fit TRBD1. The CDR3 covers 15 residues. The V gene's germline CDR1 is MNHEY and CDR2 SVGAGI. V shed 5 bases and J 4 bases; nucleotides not matched to a gene: 8. CDR3 nucleotide sequence: TGTGCCAGCAGTCGACAGGGAGCCTTCGGAAACACCATATATTTT. As protein: CASSRQGAFGNTIYF.